The 13 T cell receptor beta chains in this list originate from one sample, sequenced in a study of response to subunit inactivated influenza vaccine. Via MiXCR, TCRdb re-called the RT-PCR reads, giving one row per CDR3 protein. This table has around 470,000 distinct CDR3 sequences, roughly 7.6% appearing once. Sequenced here: PBMCs from blood, sampled less than 30 months after vaccination. The receptors were gathered from a man between 50 and 70 years old who received an inactivated influenza vaccine.

J is TRBJ2-2 and V is TRBV4-1, with 11 bases aligning to TRBD2. V lost 0 bases, J lost 0 bases, and 9 bases stayed unmatched. The germline gives CDR1 MGHRA, CDR2 YSYEKL. The CDR3 length is 20 residues. Here the CDR3 DNA reads TGCGCCAGCAGCCAAGATCGTGTACTAGCGGGGGCCTCGAACACCGGGGAGCTGTTTTTT. This sequence encodes CASSQDRVLAGASNTGELFF.

This clonotype turned up a few times. V and J are TRBV4-1 and TRBJ1-2; 12 positions agree with TRBD1. With 4 bases clipped from V and 4 bases from J, the junction kept 7 bases outside the gene matches. Per the germline V gene, CDR1 is MGHRA and CDR2 is YSYEKL. The CDR3 length is 16 residues. Here the CDR3 reads CASSPRDRGQGYGYTF. CDR3 bases: TGCGCCAGCAGCCCCCGGGACAGGGGGCAGGGCTATGGCTACACCTTC.

This clonotype was picked up many times. The genes are TRBV2 and TRBJ1-1, with TRBD1 matching over 7 bases. This CDR3 is built from 16 residues. Germline-derived CDR1 and CDR2 are SNHLY and FYNNEI. V trimming: 3 bases; J trimming: 0 bases; junction bases outside the gene matches: 7. CDR3 bases: TGTGCCAGCAGTGAGACTTTACAGGGGTTGAACACTGAAGCTTTCTTT. This sequence encodes CASSETLQGLNTEAFF.

This clonotype was found a few times. The CDR3 protein is CSATPLLVAGGPSDTQYF. CDR3 coding DNA: TGCAGTGCTACCCCCCTTTTGGTAGCGGGAGGGCCCTCGGATACGCAGTATTTT. The J gene is TRBJ2-3, the V gene TRBV20-1; 11 bases align to TRBD2. V lost 4 bases to trimming and J lost 6 bases; unmatched junction nucleotides: 18. In germline, CDR1 is DFQATT, CDR2 SNEGSKA (reference sequence). This CDR3 is 18 amino acids long.

The rearrangement uses TRBV10-3 and TRBJ2-7, with D perhaps TRBD2 (6 bases). Trimming cost V 4 bases and J 0 bases, with 7 bases left between them. Per germline, CDR1 ENHRY and CDR2 SYGVKD. This CDR3 region has 13 residues. The CDR3 protein is CAISGGNSYEQYF. The CDR3 DNA reads TGTGCCATCAGTGGCGGGAACTCCTACGAGCAGTACTTC.

The chain recombines TRBV5-1 with TRBJ1-1; a possible D gene is TRBD1 (6 bases). V lost 4 bases and J lost 5, with 15 bases in between. The CDR3 has 14 residues. Germline V gives CDR1 SGHRS, CDR2 YFSETQ. For the CDR3, the DNA is TGCGCCAGCAGCAGTACAGGGCAGGGGACTGAAGCTTTCTTT. Its protein is CASSSTGQGTEAFF.

The V and J genes are TRBV12-3 or TRBV12-4 and TRBJ1-3; no clear D gene. The length of the CDR3 is 15 residues. Trimming removed 3 bases from V and 3 bases from J, with 12 bases in between. CDR3 DNA: TGTGCCAGCAGTTTTTATAACAGCCTTGGAAACACCATATATTTT. Its protein product is CASSFYNSLGNTIYF.

The rearrangement links TRBV20-1 to TRBJ2-6; D is uncertain. The CDR3 has 17 amino acids. V was cut by 0 bases and J by 0 bases, with 12 bases left in between. In germline, CDR1 is DFQATT, CDR2 SNEGSKA (reference sequence). In DNA, the CDR3 is TGCAGTGCTAGAGATTTGCGAGAGATCTCTGGGGCCAACGTCCTGACTTTC. Its protein product is CSARDLREISGANVLTF.

This clonotype was observed a handful of times. The J gene is TRBJ2-7, the V gene TRBV4-1, with 7 bases that match TRBD2. CDR3 length: 15 residues. V gave up 4 bases and J gave up 2 bases; unmatched junction bases: 8. Per the germline V gene, CDR1 is MGHRA and CDR2 is YSYEKL. The CDR3 DNA is TGCGCCAGCAGCCGGCTAGCGGCCGTTACCTACGAGCAGTACTTC. Translating gives CASSRLAAVTYEQYF.

This clonotype was seen repeatedly, ten times or more. At one boundary the junction diverges from the germline segment, which might be a read error. The chain has TRBV2 and TRBJ1-2; D not resolved. This CDR3 is 13 amino acids long. The germline CDR1 and CDR2 sequences are SNHLY and FYNNEI. DNA of the CDR3: TGTGCCAGCAGCGAAGCGCGGATATATGGCTACACCTTC. The encoded protein is CASSEARIYGYTF.

The V and J genes are TRBV4-1 and TRBJ1-4, with TRBD1 matching 7 bases. The CDR3 loop spans 15 amino acids. Losses at the gene ends were 2 bases for V and 5 bases for J; bases not matched to a gene: 5. Germline CDR1 is MGHRA and CDR2 is YSYEKL. CDR3 region: CASSQTGVTNEKLFF. The CDR3 DNA sequence: TGCGCCAGCAGCCAAACAGGGGTTACAAATGAAAAACTGTTTTTT.

In its sample, this clonotype was seen many times. At one of its ends the junction is not consistent with the germline gene, which may arise from a read error. The chain combines TRBV20-1 with TRBJ2-1; unclear D gene. The CDR3 totals 14 residues. Germline V lookup: CDR1 DFQATT, CDR2 SNEGSKA (reference sequence). This CDR3 reads CSARGGFSYNEQFF. The CDR3 nucleotides are TGCAGTGCCAGAGGCGGCTTCTCCTACAATGAGCAGTTCTTC.

Ten or more counts support this clonotype. V is TRBV2 and J is TRBJ2-1; the match to TRBD2 covers 7 bases. The junction had 5 bases not matched to a gene; V was cut back by 2 bases and J by 7 bases. CDR3 length: 14 amino acids. In germline, CDR1 is SNHLY, CDR2 FYNNEI. The CDR3 region is CASSEQRLANEQFF. CDR3 nucleotide sequence: TGTGCCAGCAGTGAACAGCGACTAGCAAATGAGCAGTTCTTC. Looking up the rest from reference TRBV2 and TRBJ2-1 gives the full variable domain: EPEVTQTPSHQVTQMGQEVILRCVPISNHLYFYWYRQILGQKVEFLVSFYNNEISEKSEIFDDQFSVERPDGSNFTLKIRSTKLEDSAMYFCASSEQRLANEQFFGPGTRLTVL.